This T cell receptor (beta chain) appears in the sequencing data of a study of blood T cell repertoires in COVID-19. Turning to the study itself: Sources were T cells, B-cell-depleted T cells, or PBMCs; the material itself was cDNA or gDNA.

CDR3 length: 18 amino acids. J was trimmed by 4 bases and V by 5 bases; bases with no gene match: 13. CDR1 and CDR2 from the germline V gene are SGHVS and FNYEAQ. Generated by immunoSEQ multiplex PCR, the TCRdb table keeps only in-frame clones and is missing some. The data contain more than 80,000 clones, 75% to 90% of them seen just once; the ten biggest clones take up more than 1.5%. The sequenced sample was peripheral blood. The J gene is TRBJ2-3, the V gene TRBV7-6; 12 bases fit TRBD2. This TCR derives from a man at least 80 years old with acute or convalescent COVID-19. Here the CDR3 reads CASSRGLAGSTGADTQYF. In DNA form, the CDR3 reads TGTGCCAGCAGCCGTGGACTAGCGGGATCCACAGGGGCAGATACGCAGTATTTT.